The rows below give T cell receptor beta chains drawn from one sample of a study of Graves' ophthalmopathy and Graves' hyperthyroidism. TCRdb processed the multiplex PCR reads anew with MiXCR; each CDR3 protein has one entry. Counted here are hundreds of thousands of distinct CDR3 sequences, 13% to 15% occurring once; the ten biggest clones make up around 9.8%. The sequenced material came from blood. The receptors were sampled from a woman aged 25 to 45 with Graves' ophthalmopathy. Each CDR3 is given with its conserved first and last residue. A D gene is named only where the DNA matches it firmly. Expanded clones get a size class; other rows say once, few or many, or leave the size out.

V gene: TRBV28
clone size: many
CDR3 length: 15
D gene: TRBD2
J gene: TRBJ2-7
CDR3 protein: CASSTSSGRSYEQYF
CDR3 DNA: TGTGCCAGCAGCACCTCTAGCGGGCGTTCCTACGAGCAGTACTTC

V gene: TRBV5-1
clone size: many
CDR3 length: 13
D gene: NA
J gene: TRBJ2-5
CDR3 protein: CASSLDVFETQYF
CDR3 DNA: TGCGCCAGCAGCTTGGACGTCTTCGAGACCCAGTACTTC

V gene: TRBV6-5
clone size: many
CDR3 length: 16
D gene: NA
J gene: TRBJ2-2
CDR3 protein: CASSYLTRLNTGELFF
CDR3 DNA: TGTGCCAGCAGTTACTTGACTAGACTGAACACCGGGGAGCTGTTTTTT

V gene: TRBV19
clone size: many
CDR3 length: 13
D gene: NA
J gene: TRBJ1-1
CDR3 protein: CASIPGGNTEAFF
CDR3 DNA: TGTGCCAGCATCCCGGGAGGGAACACTGAAGCTTTCTTT

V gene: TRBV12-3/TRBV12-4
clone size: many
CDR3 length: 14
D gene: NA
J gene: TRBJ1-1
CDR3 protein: CASSRDTGITEAFF
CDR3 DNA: TGTGCCAGCAGTAGGGATACAGGGATCACTGAAGCTTTCTTT

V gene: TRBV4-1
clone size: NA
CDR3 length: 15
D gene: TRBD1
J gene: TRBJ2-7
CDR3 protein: CASSQEGGGWGEQYF
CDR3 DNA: TGCGCCAGCAGCCAAGAAGGGGGCGGATGGGGCGAGCAGTACTTC

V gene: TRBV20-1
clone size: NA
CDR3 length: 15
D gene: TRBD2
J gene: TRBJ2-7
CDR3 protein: CSARALGGSPDEQYF
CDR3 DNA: TGCAGTGCTAGAGCCCTGGGGGGGTCCCCCGACGAGCAGTACTTC

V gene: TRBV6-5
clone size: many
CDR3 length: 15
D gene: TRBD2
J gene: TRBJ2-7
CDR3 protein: CASSSGGSSSYEQYF
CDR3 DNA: TGTGCCAGCAGTTCGGGAGGCAGTAGCTCCTACGAGCAGTACTTC

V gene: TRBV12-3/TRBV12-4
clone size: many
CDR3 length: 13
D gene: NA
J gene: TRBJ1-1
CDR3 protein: CASSSNYPPDAFF
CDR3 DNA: TGTGCCAGCAGTTCCAATTACCCCCCTGACGCTTTCTTT

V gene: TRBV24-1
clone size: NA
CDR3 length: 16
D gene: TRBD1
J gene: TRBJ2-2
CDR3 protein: CATSDAGTANTGELFF
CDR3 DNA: TGTGCCACCAGTGATGCCGGGACAGCCAACACCGGGGAGCTGTTTTTT